These T cell receptor beta chains were read from a single sample in a study of blood T cell repertoires in COVID-19. Using immunoSEQ multiplex PCR, the repertoire was profiled, and TCRdb retains in-frame clones only, with some absent. The repertoire includes roughly 190,000 clones, less than 90% of them detected once, and about 5.7% sits in the top ten. Sequencing used peripheral blood. The receptors shown here come from a woman aged 40 to 50 with acute or convalescent COVID-19. Each CDR3 is given with its conserved first and last residue. The size of a clone is reported for some rows only, either as once, few or many, or as a class for expanded clones.

CDR3aa	len	j_gene	abundance	v_gene
CAIRDRGEQYF	11	TRBJ2-7	.	TRBV10-3
CASSKEATGEAFF	13	TRBJ1-1	.	TRBV7-2
CASSADLQETQYF	13	TRBJ2-5	.	TRBV18
CASGGYIEKLFF	12	TRBJ1-4	.	TRBV6-1
CAWSPVGALAGGSYEQYF	18	TRBJ2-7	.	TRBV30
CASNHRSGGYSPLHF	15	TRBJ1-6	.	TRBV27
CASSFVGGRQETQYF	15	TRBJ2-5	.	TRBV27
CASSLGRQGGYTF	13	TRBJ1-2	.	TRBV7-2
CASSSDSGYGYTF	13	TRBJ1-2	.	TRBV5-1
CAWSFRGGYGYTF	13	TRBJ1-2	.	TRBV30
CASSQVSGDGYTF	13	TRBJ1-2	.	TRBV14
CSASIGASGLYEQYF	15	TRBJ2-7	once	TRBV20-1
CASSLGGGAYNEQFF	15	TRBJ2-1	.	TRBV5-4
CASSLERGRYYEQYF	15	TRBJ2-7	.	TRBV28